These T cell receptor beta chains were read from a single sample in a study of regulatory T cells in long-lasting Graves disease. MiXCR was run by TCRdb on the multiplex PCR reads, yielding one entry per CDR3 protein. The sample includes approximately 460,000 distinct CDR3 sequences, roughly 17% of them seen just once. This sample also appeared in a second study, on T cells in Graves' hyperthyroidism and ophthalmopathy.

Sequenced material: peripheral blood mononuclear cells (PBMCs), taken at new diagnosis, from a patient treated with antithyroid drugs. The source is a woman younger than 45 with Graves disease. Both conserved end residues are part of each CDR3. A D gene is named only where the DNA matches it firmly. Only part of the rows carry a size: once, few, many, or a class if the clone is expanded.

j_call,d_call,v_call,clone_size,cdr3_nt,cdr3_aa
TRBJ2-7,NA,TRBV30,NA,TGTGCCTGGAGCGAGGGCAGGCGAACCCCCTACGAGCAGTACTTC,CAWSEGRRTPYEQYF
TRBJ1-4,NA,TRBV6-5,many,TGTGCCAGCAGTTACGGAGGGAGGCGGGGAACTAATGAAAAACTGTTTTTT,CASSYGGRRGTNEKLFF
TRBJ2-7,TRBD2,TRBV10-2,few,TGCGCCAGTACACCGGGACTAGCGGCCTACGAGCAGTACTTC,CASTPGLAAYEQYF
TRBJ2-1,NA,TRBV12-5,many,TGTGCTAGTGGTTTTAGCGAATGGGATGAGCAGTTCTTC,CASGFSEWDEQFF
TRBJ2-2,NA,TRBV29-1,NA,TGCAGCGTTAGCAGGGGTAACACCGGGGAGCTGTTTTTT,CSVSRGNTGELFF
TRBJ1-1,NA,TRBV20-1,few,TGCAGTGCTACAACGGGTACTGAAGCTTTCTTT,CSATTGTEAFF
TRBJ2-5,NA,TRBV5-1,few,TGCGCCAGCAGCTTTGGGAGCGCCCAAGAGACCCAGTACTTC,CASSFGSAQETQYF
TRBJ2-1,NA,TRBV7-2,NA,TGTGCCAGCAGCTCGCACACCCTTCGTAAGCGGACCTTTCCCCCCAATGAGCAGTTCTTC,CASSSHTLRKRTFPPNEQFF
TRBJ2-3,NA,TRBV5-5,many,TGTGCCAGCAGCTCTGACTTGCGGACCACAGATACGCAGTATTTT,CASSSDLRTTDTQYF
TRBJ2-2,NA,TRBV11-1,many,TGTGCCAGCAGCTTAATTGGGGGTAACACCGGGGAGCTGTTTTTT,CASSLIGGNTGELFF
TRBJ2-1,NA,TRBV24-1,many,TGTGCCACCAGGGACTACTCCTACAATGAGCAGTTCTTC,CATRDYSYNEQFF
TRBJ2-5,TRBD2,TRBV28,many,TGTGCCAGCAGTTTATCTTCTCTAGCGGGGGGGGAGACCCAGTACTTC,CASSLSSLAGGETQYF